The next 16 T cell receptor beta chains were all read from a single sample in a study of T cells and copy number aberrations in small-cell lung cancer. The method was immunoSEQ multiplex PCR; TCRdb's version includes in-frame clones alone and lacks a portion of them. Among roughly 2,800 clones listed, roughly four fifths were seen once. The sequenced sample consisted of normal tissue next to the tumor. These TCRs come from a man aged 55 to 69 with small cell lung cancer.

The genes are TRBV11-2 and TRBJ2-5; 8 bases are a match to TRBD1. This CDR3 region has 15 residues. V shed 5 bases, J shed 3 bases, and the junction held 8 bases outside the gene matches. The V gene's germline CDR1 is SGHAT and CDR2 FQNNGV. CDR3 nucleotides: TGTGCCAGCAGCCCTATCACGGACAGGGAAGAGACCCAGTACTTC. This translates into CASSPITDREETQYF.

This chain joins TRBV6-5 and TRBJ1-2; TRBD1 matches 8 bases. This CDR3 has 15 residues. Germline V gene sequence: CDR1 MNHEY, CDR2 SVGAGI. The J segment lost 6 bases and the V segment lost 0 bases, leaving 6 bases of the junction unmatched. The CDR3 is CASSYSPGGQDGYTF. The CDR3 DNA is TGTGCCAGCAGTTACTCCCCGGGGGGACAGGATGGCTACACCTTC.

The J gene is TRBJ1-1, the V gene TRBV6-1; D is uncertain. Trimming shortened V by 2 bases and J by 1 base, and 8 bases separated the two germline ends. In germline, CDR1 is MNHNS, CDR2 SASEGT. The CDR3 contains 14 residues. The CDR3 sequence: CASSESEENTEAFF. The DNA for the CDR3 is TGTGCCAGCAGTGAAAGCGAGGAGAACACTGAAGCTTTCTTT.

The chain carries TRBV19 and TRBJ2-1; tentatively, D is TRBD1 (6 bases). Per the germline V gene, CDR1 is LNHDA and CDR2 is SQIVND (reference sequence). The V gene lost 3 bases and the J gene lost 0 bases, with 12 bases spanning the gap. The CDR3 has 16 residues. The CDR3 reads CASSIGSGVSYNEQFF. In nucleotides, the CDR3 is TGTGCCAGTAGTATTGGCTCAGGGGTCTCCTACAATGAGCAGTTCTTC.

This clone was seen more than once but under ten times. The chain links TRBV10-1 to TRBJ2-1; the match to TRBD2 covers 16 bases. The germline gives CDR1 WNHNN, CDR2 SYGVQD (reference sequence). The CDR3 consists of 19 residues. V trimming: 0 bases; J trimming: 2 bases; junction bases outside the gene matches: 4. CDR3 protein: CASSESGLAGGPPYNEQFF. The CDR3 bases are TGCGCCAGCAGTGAGTCGGGACTAGCGGGGGGGCCGCCCTACAATGAGCAGTTCTTC.

This clone turned up a few times. This chain joins TRBV5-3 and TRBJ1-5; D is uncertain. TRBV5-3 is sorted into the ORF group, with uncertain function. This CDR3 is 14 amino acids long. V was clipped by 6 bases and J by 4 bases, with 14 bases between them. The CDR3 here is CARTGSWVNQPQHF. The DNA of the CDR3 is TGTGCCAGAACCGGGAGTTGGGTAAATCAGCCCCAGCATTTT.

The rearrangement joins TRBV9 to TRBJ1-1; unclear D gene. This CDR3 has 13 amino acids. The germline CDR1 and CDR2 sequences are SGDLS and YYNGEE. The V end lost 0 bases, the J end lost 4 bases, and 7 bases lay between the germline ends. The CDR3 here is CASSVEVFTEAFF. The CDR3 DNA sequence: TGTGCCAGCAGCGTAGAGGTGTTCACTGAAGCTTTCTTT.

The CDR3 coding sequence is TGTGCCAGCAGCTTTGACCCTTCCAATCAGCCCCAGCATTTT. It codes for CASSFDPSNQPQHF. This chain joins TRBV12-1 and TRBJ1-5. TRBV12-1 is a pseudogene segment. The CDR3 is 14 residues long.

In this sample, this clone turned up a few times. V is TRBV11-3 and J is TRBJ2-5; 11 positions agree with TRBD1. The J segment lost 2 bases and the V segment lost 3 bases, leaving 5 bases of the junction unmatched. The germline V gene encodes CDR1 SGHNT and CDR2 YENEEA. CDR3 length: 16 residues. The CDR3 here is CASSFQWDRGQETQYF. As DNA, the CDR3 is TGTGCCAGCAGCTTCCAGTGGGACAGGGGGCAAGAGACCCAGTACTTC. The full variable domain, in which reference TRBV11-3 and TRBJ2-5 provide the parts outside the CDR3, is EAGVVQSPRYKIIEKKQPVAFWCNPISGHNTLYWYLQNLGQGPELLIRYENEEAVDDSQLPKDRFSAERLKGVDSTLKIQPAELGDSAVYLCASSFQWDRGQETQYFGPGTRLLVL.

The chain uses TRBV15 and TRBJ1-1; 9 nucleotides line up with TRBD1. Germline V gene data show CDR1 as LNHNV and CDR2 as YYDKDF (reference sequence). CDR3 length: 15 amino acids. V dropped 0 bases and J dropped 7; count of bases not matched to a gene: 6. Here the CDR3 DNA reads TGTGCCACCAGCAGAGATCCACAGGGGGCGAGTGAAGCTTTCTTT. Residues: CATSRDPQGASEAFF.

V and J are TRBV4-1 and TRBJ1-2; a weak D match, TRBD1 (5 bases). The germline V gene has CDR1 MGHRA and CDR2 YSYEKL. The CDR3 contains 16 residues. V dropped 0 bases and J dropped 7 bases, with 18 bases sitting between them. The CDR3 region is CASSQDQRGAVLGYTF. The CDR3 bases are TGCGCCAGCAGCCAAGATCAAAGGGGCGCCGTTCTTGGCTACACCTTC.

The V and J genes are TRBV30 and TRBJ2-5, with D possibly called TRBD1 or TRBD2 (5 bases each). The CDR3 is 13 amino acids. CDR1 and CDR2 from the germline V gene are GTSNPN and SVGIG (reference sequence). Trimming cost V 5 bases and J 2 bases, with 12 bases left between them. The CDR3 DNA is TGTGCCTGGGGGGGTTCAGCTCAAGAGACCCAGTACTTC. Translating it yields CAWGGSAQETQYF.

The chain uses TRBV6-5 and TRBJ1-1, with D hard to call. V shed 5 bases and J shed 1 base, with 11 bases lying between them. The V gene's germline CDR1 is MNHEY and CDR2 SVGAGI. This CDR3 comprises 14 residues. The CDR3 bases are TGTGCCAGCAGTGAAGAAGGTGGGAACACTGAAGCTTTCTTT. It yields the protein CASSEEGGNTEAFF.

Details on this clone: No DNA is shown, since the ends of the CDR3 on it are uncertain; the CDR3 is the one TCRdb lists. J is TRBJ1-2 and V is TRBV12-1; TRBD1 is the table's D call and was not checked against the DNA. TRBV12-1 is a listed pseudogene. The CDR3 contains 15 residues when both ends are counted. CDR3 amino acids: CASSWGQGAVYGYTF.

Comment on this clone: Mismatch with germline at one junction end may stem from a read error. This rearrangement joins TRBV25-1 to TRBJ1-6; D is uncertain. This CDR3 is 13 amino acids long. The V gene's germline CDR1 is MGHDK and CDR2 SYGVNS. The CDR3 sequence: CASKLGSNSPLYF. DNA of the CDR3: TGTGCCAGCAAACTGGGGTCTAATTCACCCCTCTACTTT.

The V call is TRBV9, the J call TRBJ2-3; no definite D call. V was cut by 4 bases and J by 3 bases, with 9 bases left in between. The CDR3 runs 13 residues. Germline V gene data show CDR1 as SGDLS and CDR2 as YYNGEE. The CDR3 DNA is TGTGCCAGCAGCATATCTTTTACAGATACGCAGTATTTT. It encodes CASSISFTDTQYF.